The clone carrying this TCR beta chain was seen a single time. Unmatched junction bases numbered 23, after V lost 6 bases and J lost 1 base. Per germline, CDR1 SNHLY and CDR2 FYNNEI. The CDR3 runs 20 residues. The record originates from a study of shared T cell receptors in the human thymus. Using immunoSEQ multiplex PCR, the repertoire was profiled, and TCRdb retains in-frame clones only, with some absent. The sample includes more than 550,000 clones, approximately 85% of them seen just once. These data were also filed under a second study, of human thymus T cells. That publication notes: Corrective cardiac surgery supplied the resected thymus tissue.

The clonotype comes from a girl under three years old with a congenital heart defect. The material sequenced was thymocytes. The chain carries TRBV2 and TRBJ2-7; 8 bases align to TRBD1. CDR3 sequence: CASSDNRTGSMELESYEQYF. The CDR3 DNA sequence: TGTGCCAGCAGCGACAATCGGACAGGGTCGATGGAATTGGAGTCCTACGAGCAGTACTTC. The complete variable domain, with remaining parts taken from reference TRBV2 and TRBJ2-7, reads EPEVTQTPSHQVTQMGQEVILRCVPISNHLYFYWYRQILGQKVEFLVSFYNNEISEKSEIFDDQFSVERPDGSNFTLKIRSTKLEDSAMYFCASSDNRTGSMELESYEQYFGPGTRLTVT.